This entry describes one TCR beta chain. Its antigen remains unknown. This record comes from a study of Graves' ophthalmopathy and Graves' hyperthyroidism. Study outcomes and limitations: In blood, most expanded thyroid clonotypes above 0.001 frequency were also detected. In separating ophthalmopathy from stable hyperthyroidism, a 13-signature model achieved 87.88% sensitivity and nearly 84% specificity. The model flagged ophthalmopathy progression at more than 60% sensitivity and about 72% specificity.

RNA transcripts served as template for amplifying TCR beta CDR3 sequences. HTBI primers were used in a first-round RT-PCR, which preceded a second-round multiplex PCR. TCRdb recomputed calls from the multiplex PCR reads with MiXCR, one row per CDR3 protein. Of under 800,000 distinct CDR3 sequences listed, about a fifth are singletons. This CDR3 is built from 14 residues. V lost 5 bases, J lost 0 bases, and 3 bases stayed unmatched. Germline CDR1 is LNHDA and CDR2 is SQIVND (reference sequence). Clinicians made diagnoses from clinical symptoms, serum thyroxine, TRAb, thyroid ultrasound and orbital computed tomography.

The gene calls are TRBV19 and TRBJ2-7; 8 positions match TRBD1. The sequenced material came from peripheral blood. This TCR came from a woman between 18 and 29 years old with stable Graves' hyperthyroidism. Some clones in this sample may be carry-over from other donors' samples. The CDR3 bases are TGTGCCAGTAGTGAACAGGGGGTCTCCTACGAGCAGTACTTC. Translating gives CASSEQGVSYEQYF. The variable domain in full, with the rest retrieved from reference TRBV19 and TRBJ2-7, is DGGITQSPKYLFRKEGQNVTLSCEQNLNHDAMYWYRQDPGQGLRLIYYSQIVNDFQKGDIAEGYSVSREKKESFPLTVTSAQKNPTAFYLCASSEQGVSYEQYFGPGTRLTVT.